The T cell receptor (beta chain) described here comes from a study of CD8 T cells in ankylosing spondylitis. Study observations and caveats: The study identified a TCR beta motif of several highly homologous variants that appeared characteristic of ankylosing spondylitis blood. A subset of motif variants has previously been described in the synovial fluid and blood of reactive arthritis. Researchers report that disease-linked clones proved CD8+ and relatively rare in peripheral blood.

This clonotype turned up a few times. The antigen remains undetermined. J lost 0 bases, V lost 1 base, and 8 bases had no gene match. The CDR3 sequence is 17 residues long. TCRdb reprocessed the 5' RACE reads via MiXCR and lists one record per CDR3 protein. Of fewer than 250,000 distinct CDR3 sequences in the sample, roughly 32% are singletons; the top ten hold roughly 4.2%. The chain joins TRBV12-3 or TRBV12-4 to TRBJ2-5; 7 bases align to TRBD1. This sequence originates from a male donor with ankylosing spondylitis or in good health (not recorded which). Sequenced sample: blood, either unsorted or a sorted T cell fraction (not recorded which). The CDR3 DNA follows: TGTGCCAGCAGTTTAGTCGGTCAGGGGGTATACCAAGAGACCCAGTACTTC. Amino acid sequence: CASSLVGQGVYQETQYF.